One sample yielded the 18 T cell receptor beta chains listed below, sequenced in a study of blood T cell repertoires in COVID-19. Sequenced by immunoSEQ multiplex PCR; TCRdb stores in-frame clones only, minus some. This sample has around 100,000 clones, with about 88% found just once. Material for sequencing was peripheral blood. Every receptor here comes from a man aged 25-40 years in a cohort sampled during active COVID-19.

The rearrangement links TRBV10-3 to TRBJ2-1, with 10 bases lining up with TRBD2. Germline V lookup: CDR1 ENHRY, CDR2 SYGVKD. This CDR3 region has 16 residues. V was clipped by 4 bases and J by 7 bases; unmatched bases: 10. The CDR3 sequence is CAISVHLAGEVNEQFF. CDR3 nucleotides: TGTGCCATCAGTGTGCACCTAGCGGGGGAAGTTAATGAGCAGTTCTTC.

V usage is TRBV7-2 and J usage is TRBJ2-7; 11 nucleotides agree with TRBD1. Germline V gene data show CDR1 as SGHTA and CDR2 as FQGNSA. J gave up 2 bases and V 2 bases, and 5 bases lay outside the gene matches. This CDR3 is 16 amino acids long. The CDR3 loop reads CASSLRPGQGAYEQYF. CDR3 in DNA: TGTGCCAGCAGCTTACGTCCGGGACAGGGGGCCTACGAGCAGTACTTC.

The genes are TRBV4-3 and TRBJ2-5; no clear D. The ends were cut back, 0 bases at V and 7 bases at J, with 15 bases in the middle. CDR1 LGHNA and CDR2 YSLEER come from the germline V gene. This CDR3 region has 15 residues. The CDR3 spells CASSQDSSRPGTQYF. CDR3 DNA: TGCGCCAGCAGCCAAGATTCGAGCAGGCCCGGGACCCAGTACTTC.

V usage is TRBV6-6 and J usage is TRBJ1-1; no clear D. The germline CDR1 and CDR2 sequences are MNHNY and SVGAGI (reference sequence). Trimming cost V 2 bases and J 4 bases, with 17 bases left between them. The length of the CDR3 is 16 residues. Written as DNA, the CDR3 is TGTGCCAGCAGTTACCTACCGCGAGGGCGCGGCACTGAAGCTTTCTTT. It translates to CASSYLPRGRGTEAFF.

This chain uses TRBV5-4 with TRBJ1-2, with 9 bases lining up with TRBD1. The V segment lost 1 base and the J segment 7 bases; nucleotides outside the gene matches: 5. The CDR3 covers 14 residues. Per germline, CDR1 SGHNT and CDR2 YYREEE (reference sequence). The CDR3 protein is CASSLTGGNLGYTF. In DNA, the CDR3 is TGTGCCAGCAGCTTGACAGGGGGCAATCTTGGCTACACCTTC.

This clone was counted once. The chain has TRBV6-5 and TRBJ1-6; no reliable D call. Per germline, CDR1 MNHEY and CDR2 SVGAGI. The CDR3 totals 14 residues. V was trimmed by 5 bases and J by 6 bases, leaving 11 bases between them. CDR3 in amino acids: CASSHDTVNSPLHF. The CDR3 DNA reads as TGTGCCAGCAGTCATGACACCGTTAATTCACCCCTCCACTTT.

The chain carries TRBV6-1 and TRBJ1-1; 8 bases align to TRBD1. This CDR3 region has 14 residues. Germline values: CDR1 MNHNS, CDR2 SASEGT. With V trimmed by 3 bases and J by 4 bases, 4 bases remained unmatched. In nucleotides, the CDR3 is TGTGCCAGCAGTGAGGACAGGGAGGGCACTGAAGCTTTCTTT. Translating gives CASSEDREGTEAFF.

The chain combines TRBV24-1 with TRBJ1-1; D is undetermined. The germline CDR1 and CDR2 sequences are KGHDR and SFDVKD. The CDR3 runs 12 residues. Trimming stripped 6 bases from V and 5 bases from J, with 9 bases between. This chain's CDR3 is CATSQRGTEAFF. The CDR3 DNA sequence: TGTGCCACCAGTCAGCGGGGAACTGAAGCTTTCTTT.

The chain joins TRBV14 to TRBJ1-1, with 9 bases matching TRBD1. This CDR3 is 14 amino acids long. The V gene's germline CDR1 is SGHDN and CDR2 FVKESK. Germline trimming cut 4 bases from V and 0 bases from J; bases unmatched to any gene: 0. The DNA for the CDR3 is TGTGCCAGCAGCCGACAGGGGGTGAACACTGAAGCTTTCTTT. The encoded protein is CASSRQGVNTEAFF.

The chain employs TRBV27 and TRBJ1-2; 7 bases match TRBD1. With 4 bases clipped from V and 8 bases from J, the junction kept 10 bases outside the gene matches. In germline, CDR1 is MNHEY, CDR2 SMNVEV (reference sequence). The CDR3 totals 14 residues. As DNA, the CDR3 is TGTGCCAGCAGTTCGCGACAGGGTTTTAGGGGCTACACCTTC. It yields the protein CASSSRQGFRGYTF.

The chain recombines TRBV7-3 with TRBJ2-6; D might be TRBD1 (6 bases). The ends were cut back, 1 base at V and 1 base at J, with 11 bases in the middle. The CDR3 sequence is 17 residues long. CDR1 and CDR2 from the germline V gene are SGHTA and FQGTGA. The CDR3 DNA follows: TGTGCCAGCAGCTTAAAGCCCCAGGGGTCTGGGGCCAACGTCCTGACTTTC. Its translation is CASSLKPQGSGANVLTF.

The chain employs TRBV2 and TRBJ2-3; tentatively, D is TRBD2 (5 bases). This CDR3 comprises 14 residues. Per germline, CDR1 SNHLY and CDR2 FYNNEI. The germline V and J ends were trimmed by 3 bases and 3 bases, with 10 bases remaining between them. The chain's CDR3 is CASSDRRRTDTQYF. DNA of the CDR3: TGTGCCAGCAGTGACAGGAGGCGGACAGATACGCAGTATTTT. Based on the CDR3 plus reference TRBV2 and TRBJ2-3, the full variable domain is EPEVTQTPSHQVTQMGQEVILRCVPISNHLYFYWYRQILGQKVEFLVSFYNNEISEKSEIFDDQFSVERPDGSNFTLKIRSTKLEDSAMYFCASSDRRRTDTQYFGPGTRLTVL.

The chain has TRBV18 and TRBJ2-2; the match to TRBD1 covers 10 bases. Per germline, CDR1 KGHSH and CDR2 LQKENI. The V and J ends lost 3 bases and 6 bases, in that order; junction bases with no gene match: 7. The CDR3 is made up of 16 amino acids. CDR3 in DNA: TGTGCCAGCTCACCTCAGCTTGGGACAGGGGCCGGGGAGCTGTTTTTT. The encoded protein is CASSPQLGTGAGELFF.

The sample holds a few counts of this clone. The V gene is TRBV28, the J gene TRBJ1-6; perhaps TRBD1 as D (5 bases). The CDR3 totals 15 residues. V was shortened by 5 bases and J by 9 bases, with 17 bases between the two germline ends. Germline V gene sequence: CDR1 MDHEN, CDR2 SYDVKM. The CDR3 coding sequence is TGTGCCAGCAGTCCCGAAGGGGCGGTGAGTTCACCCCTCCACTTT. This sequence encodes CASSPEGAVSSPLHF. The complete variable domain, with remaining parts taken from reference TRBV28 and TRBJ1-6, reads DVKVTQSSRYLVKRTGEKVFLECVQDMDHENMFWYRQDPGLGLRLIYFSYDVKMKEKGDIPEGYSVSREKKERFSLILESASTNQTSMYLCASSPEGAVSSPLHFGNGTRLTVT.

The rearrangement links TRBV19 to TRBJ1-1; D may be TRBD1 (6 bases). Germline lookup yields CDR1 LNHDA and CDR2 SQIVND (reference sequence). The CDR3 extends over 17 amino acids. V was shortened by 1 base and J by 0 bases, with 15 bases between the two germline ends. In DNA, the CDR3 is TGTGCCAGTAGTATAGGGGCAGGGGCCCTCCTGAACACTGAAGCTTTCTTT. Protein product: CASSIGAGALLNTEAFF.

This chain links TRBV5-1 with TRBJ2-3; 10 nucleotides agree with TRBD2. The junction had 1 base not matched to a gene; V was cut back by 0 bases and J by 3 bases. CDR1 is SGHRS, CDR2 YFSETQ, per germline. The CDR3 totals 15 residues. As DNA, the CDR3 is TGCGCCAGCAGCTTGGCTAGCGGGGGAACAGATACGCAGTATTTT. Translating it yields CASSLASGGTDTQYF.

The chain employs TRBV6-5 and TRBJ2-7, with TRBD1 matching over 9 bases. CDR1 is MNHEY, CDR2 SVGAGI, per germline. This CDR3 is built from 14 residues. Trimming took 5 bases from V and 3 from J; bases not matched to a gene: 5. The CDR3 loop is CASSPGTGIYEQYF. For the CDR3, the DNA is TGTGCCAGCAGTCCCGGGACAGGGATCTACGAGCAGTACTTC.

CDR3 DNA: TGTGCCAGCAGTTTCCAGGGGGCTGGGGATTCACCCCTCCACTTT. It yields the protein CASSFQGAGDSPLHF. The V gene is TRBV6-5, the J gene TRBJ1-6, with 8 bases fitting TRBD1. The ends lost 4 bases at V and 8 bases at J; junction bases unmatched: 7. Germline V gene lookup returns CDR1 MNHEY and CDR2 SVGAGI. This CDR3 has 15 residues.